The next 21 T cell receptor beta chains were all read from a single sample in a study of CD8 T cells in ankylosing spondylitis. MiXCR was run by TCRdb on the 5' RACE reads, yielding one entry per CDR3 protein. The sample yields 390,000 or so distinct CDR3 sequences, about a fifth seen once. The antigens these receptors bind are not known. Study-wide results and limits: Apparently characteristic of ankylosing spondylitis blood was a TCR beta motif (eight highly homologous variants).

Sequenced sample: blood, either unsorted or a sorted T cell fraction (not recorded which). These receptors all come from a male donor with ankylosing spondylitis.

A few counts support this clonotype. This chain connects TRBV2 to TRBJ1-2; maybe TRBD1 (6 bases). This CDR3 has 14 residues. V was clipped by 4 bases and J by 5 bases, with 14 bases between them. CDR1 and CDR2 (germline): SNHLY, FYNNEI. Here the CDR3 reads CASSVNDRLYGYTF. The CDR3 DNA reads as TGTGCCAGCAGTGTTAACGACAGGTTATATGGCTACACCTTC.

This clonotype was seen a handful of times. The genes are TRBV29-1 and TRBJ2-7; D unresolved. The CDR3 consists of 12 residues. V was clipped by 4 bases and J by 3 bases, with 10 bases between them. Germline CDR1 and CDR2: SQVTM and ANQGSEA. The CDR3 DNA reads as TGCAGCGTTGCCACCCCTAGCTACGAGCAGTACTTC. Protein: CSVATPSYEQYF.

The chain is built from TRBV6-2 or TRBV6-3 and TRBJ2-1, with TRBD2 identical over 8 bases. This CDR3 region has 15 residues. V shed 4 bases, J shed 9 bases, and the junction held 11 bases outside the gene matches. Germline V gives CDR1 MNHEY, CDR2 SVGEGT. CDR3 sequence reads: CASSSIVSGKSEQFF. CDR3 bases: TGTGCCAGCAGTTCTATCGTTAGCGGGAAAAGTGAGCAGTTCTTC.

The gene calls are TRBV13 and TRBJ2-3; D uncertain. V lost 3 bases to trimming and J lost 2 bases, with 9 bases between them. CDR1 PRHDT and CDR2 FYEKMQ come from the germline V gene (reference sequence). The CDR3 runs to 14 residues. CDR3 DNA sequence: TGTGCCAGCAGCTTCCCTGGGAACACAGATACGCAGTATTTT. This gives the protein CASSFPGNTDTQYF.

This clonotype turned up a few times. The CDR3 coding sequence is TGTGCCAGCAGCTTACAGGGCAGAGCCCGAGAAGCTTTCTTT. This encodes CASSLQGRAREAFF. V gene TRBV7-2 combines with J gene TRBJ1-1; perhaps TRBD1 as D (5 bases). CDR1 SGHTA and CDR2 FQGNSA come from the germline V gene. This CDR3 comprises 14 residues. The V end lost 2 bases, the J end lost 8 bases, and 15 bases lay between the germline ends.

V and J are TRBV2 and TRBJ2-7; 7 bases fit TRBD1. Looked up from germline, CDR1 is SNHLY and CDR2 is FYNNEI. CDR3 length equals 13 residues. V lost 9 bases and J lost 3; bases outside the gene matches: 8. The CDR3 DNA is TGTGCCAGTTCCCGGGACAGCCACTACGAGCAGTACTTC. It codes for CASSRDSHYEQYF.

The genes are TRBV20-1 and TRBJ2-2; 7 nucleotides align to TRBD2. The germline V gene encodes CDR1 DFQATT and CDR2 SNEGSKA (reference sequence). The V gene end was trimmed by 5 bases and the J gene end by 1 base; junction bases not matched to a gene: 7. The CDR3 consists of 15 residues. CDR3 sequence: CSAYLAGMNTGELFF. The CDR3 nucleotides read TGCAGTGCTTACTTAGCGGGCATGAACACCGGGGAGCTGTTTTTT.

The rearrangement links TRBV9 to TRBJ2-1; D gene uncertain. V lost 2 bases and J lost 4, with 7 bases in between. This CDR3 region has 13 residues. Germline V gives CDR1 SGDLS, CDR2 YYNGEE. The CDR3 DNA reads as TGTGCCAGCAGCGTTCTGGCTTACAATGAGCAGTTCTTC. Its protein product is CASSVLAYNEQFF.

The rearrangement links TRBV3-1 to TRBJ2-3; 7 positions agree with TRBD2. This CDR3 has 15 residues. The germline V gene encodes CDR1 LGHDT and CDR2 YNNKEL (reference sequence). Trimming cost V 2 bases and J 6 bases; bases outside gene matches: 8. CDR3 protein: CASSQSNAGVDTQYF. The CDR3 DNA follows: TGTGCCAGCAGCCAATCCAACGCGGGAGTGGATACGCAGTATTTT.

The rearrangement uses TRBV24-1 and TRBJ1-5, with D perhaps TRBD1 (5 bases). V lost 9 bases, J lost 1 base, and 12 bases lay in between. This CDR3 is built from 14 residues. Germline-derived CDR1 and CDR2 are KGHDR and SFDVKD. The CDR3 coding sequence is TGTGCCACCGGATCAGGGTTGAGCAATCAGCCCCAGCATTTT. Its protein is CATGSGLSNQPQHF.

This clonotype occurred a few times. CDR3 region: CASSLRGAGTRAEAFF. The DNA of the CDR3 is TGTGCCAGCAGTTTAAGGGGTGCCGGGACACGAGCTGAAGCTTTCTTT. The rearrangement links TRBV28 to TRBJ1-1; weak D call: TRBD1 (6 bases). CDR1 and CDR2 from the germline V gene are MDHEN and SYDVKM. The CDR3 has 16 amino acids. The V end lost 2 bases, the J end lost 6 bases, and 19 bases lay between the germline ends. The full variable domain, its missing parts supplied by reference TRBV28 and TRBJ1-1, is DVKVTQSSRYLVKRTGEKVFLECVQDMDHENMFWYRQDPGLGLRLIYFSYDVKMKEKGDIPEGYSVSREKKERFSLILESASTNQTSMYLCASSLRGAGTRAEAFFGQGTRLTVV.

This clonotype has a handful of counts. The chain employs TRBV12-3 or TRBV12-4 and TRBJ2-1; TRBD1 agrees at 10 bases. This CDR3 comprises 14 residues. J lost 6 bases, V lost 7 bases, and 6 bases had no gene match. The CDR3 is CASKIGTGVNEQFF. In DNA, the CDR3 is TGTGCCAGCAAGATCGGGACAGGGGTCAATGAGCAGTTCTTC.

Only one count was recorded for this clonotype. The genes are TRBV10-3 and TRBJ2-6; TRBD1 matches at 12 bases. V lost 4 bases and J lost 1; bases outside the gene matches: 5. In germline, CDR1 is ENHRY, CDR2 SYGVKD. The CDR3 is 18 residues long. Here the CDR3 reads CAISGPGQGASGANVLTF. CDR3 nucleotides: TGTGCCATCAGTGGCCCGGGACAGGGGGCTTCTGGGGCCAACGTCCTGACTTTC.

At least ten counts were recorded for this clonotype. The CDR3 bases are TGTGCCAGCAGCCCGGACGGTAACTATGGCTACACCTTC. As protein: CASSPDGNYGYTF. The rearrangement links TRBV12-3 or TRBV12-4 to TRBJ1-2; no clear D. The CDR3 loop spans 13 amino acids. Between the trimmed V and J ends, which lost 6 bases and 1 base, there was a span of 9 bases.

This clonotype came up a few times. The CDR3 sequence is CASSHAGEYEQYF. The CDR3, as DNA: TGTGCCAGCAGCCACGCAGGGGAGTACGAGCAGTACTTC. This chain uses TRBV3-1 with TRBJ2-7; a weak D match, TRBD1 (6 bases). Germline loops: CDR1 LGHDT, CDR2 YNNKEL (reference sequence). V was trimmed by 3 bases and J by 4 bases, leaving 10 bases between them. The CDR3 is 13 residues long.

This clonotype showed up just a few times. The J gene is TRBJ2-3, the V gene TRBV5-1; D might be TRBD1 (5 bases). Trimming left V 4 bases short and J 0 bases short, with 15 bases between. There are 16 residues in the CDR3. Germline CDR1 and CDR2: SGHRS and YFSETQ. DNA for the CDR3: TGCGCCAGCAGCCCCCTCCCGCAGGGTAGCACAGATACGCAGTATTTT. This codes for CASSPLPQGSTDTQYF.

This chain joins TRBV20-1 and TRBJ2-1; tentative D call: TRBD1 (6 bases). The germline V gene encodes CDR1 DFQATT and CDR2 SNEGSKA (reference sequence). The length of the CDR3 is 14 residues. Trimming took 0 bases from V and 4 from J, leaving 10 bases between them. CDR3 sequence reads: CSAREQGRYNEQFF. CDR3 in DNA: TGCAGTGCTAGAGAACAGGGAAGGTACAATGAGCAGTTCTTC.

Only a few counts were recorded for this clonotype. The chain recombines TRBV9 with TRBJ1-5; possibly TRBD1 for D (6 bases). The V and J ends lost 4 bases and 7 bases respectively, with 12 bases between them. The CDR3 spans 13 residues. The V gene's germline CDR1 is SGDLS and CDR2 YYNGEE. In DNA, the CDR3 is TGTGCCAGCAGCCCCACAGGGTCCCAGCCCCAGCATTTT. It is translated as CASSPTGSQPQHF. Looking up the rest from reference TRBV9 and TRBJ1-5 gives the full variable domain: DSGVTQTPKHLITATGQRVTLRCSPRSGDLSVYWYQQSLDQGLQFLIQYYNGEERAKGNILERFSAQQFPDLHSELNLSSLELGDSALYFCASSPTGSQPQHFGDGTRLSIL.

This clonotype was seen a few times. The CDR3 DNA follows: TGTGCCAGCAGCCTACTAGGGATGAGCACAGATACGCAGTATTTT. Its translation: CASSLLGMSTDTQYF. This sequence joins TRBV7-2 and TRBJ2-3; tentatively, D is TRBD2 (5 bases). From germline, CDR1 is SGHTA and CDR2 FQGNSA. Trimming shortened V by 5 bases and J by 0 bases, and 12 bases separated the two germline ends. CDR3 size: 15 residues.

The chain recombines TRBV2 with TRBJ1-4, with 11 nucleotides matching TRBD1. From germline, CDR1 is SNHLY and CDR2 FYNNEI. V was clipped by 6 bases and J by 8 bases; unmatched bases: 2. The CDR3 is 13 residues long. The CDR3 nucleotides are TGTGCCAGCAGACGGGACAGGGGGGAAAAACTGTTTTTT. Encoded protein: CASRRDRGEKLFF.

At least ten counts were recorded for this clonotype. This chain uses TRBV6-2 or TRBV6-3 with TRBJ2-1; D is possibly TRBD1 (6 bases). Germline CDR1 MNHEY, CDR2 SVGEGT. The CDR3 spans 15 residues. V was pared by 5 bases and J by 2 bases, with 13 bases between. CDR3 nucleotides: TGTGCCAGCAGTCCCGGACAGAACGCCTACAATGAGCAGTTCTTC. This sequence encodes CASSPGQNAYNEQFF.